This T cell receptor (beta chain) stems from a study of T cell responses to AZD1222 COVID-19 vaccine (dated by TCRdb to the early 2020s). General notes on the study: TCR sequencing covered about 230 trial participants: 207 given two doses of AZD1222 and about 26 given two doses of MenACWY control vaccine. Enrollment into the trials was organized by age into subgroups of 18-55, 56-69 and 70-plus years, and those subgroups contained roughly 150, 30 and 60 TCR-sequenced participants, respectively.

Its CDR3 holds 15 amino acids, cysteine through phenylalanine. This entry keeps only the CDR3 DNA: 45 bases, framed from base 1. Between the V and J ends, shortened by 4 bases and 7 bases respectively, the junction contains 20 bases. CDR1 SGDLS and CDR2 YYNGEE were looked up in the germline V gene. The CDR3 regions of human TCRbeta chains were analyzed by immunosequencing. As for how the authors treated the data: TCRs in the repertoires were matched against a reference library of SARS-CoV-2-specific TCRs that had been generated with the MIRA antigen-specificity platform. Breadth was defined as the fraction of unique TCRs that were SARS-CoV-2-associated. Depth was defined as the fraction of total T cells that were SARS-CoV-2-associated. Using the MIRA data, every spike-specific TCR was mapped to the spike region that the TCR reacted to and assigned to either a CD4 or a CD8 class. Log10-transformed breadth and depth values were compared by one-way ANOVA with Sidak's multiple comparisons tests. TCRdb stores this immuneACCESS table with in-frame sequences only. Part of the clones is absent; in the studies checked, under half of the shortfall reflects unresolved V genes, and no reason is known for the rest. V and J calls and clone size follow that table, whereas D and trimming were derived from the DNA. The sample profile shows about 70,000 clones; around nine tenths of them were found once. The ten largest clonotypes hold around 3.4% of the sample.

This clone was seen only once. Its antigen is currently not known. One base away there is no much larger clone; base qualities are not given. Points the paper makes about the study in general: Only a handful of AZD1222 recipients were SARS-CoV-2 seropositive at baseline, limiting conclusions about previously exposed vaccinees. The vaccine-associated CD4 TCRs covered the entire spike protein, and the dominant responses fell in regions 160-218 and 743-854. Nearly half of unique spike-specific TCRs reportedly recognized epitopes outside regions mutated in the B.1.351 and B.1.1.7 variants. After two AZD1222 doses, spike-specific TCR breadth and depth were significantly higher than at day 0 and than in MenACWY recipients. In the small 56-69-year group, the increase in depth fell short of significance, most likely because of low power. Participants were mostly white British, with more females than males. The authors suggested clonal diversity may have been underestimated. Because no samples from the day 14 peak response were available, repertoires could be characterized only after the peak T cell response.

The intended sense of this specimen's time point label: about 28 days (+/-7) after the second vaccine dose. AZD1222 recipients given second doses at about 4 weeks or at about 12 weeks were pooled, since spike-specific TCR depth and breadth were not found to differ between the two schedules. The vaccinee samples were drawn from two UK trials, COV001 and COV002, one of which was a single-blind randomized controlled phase 2/3 trial testing AZD1222 (ChAdOx1 nCoV-19) in healthy adults. For TCRbeta chain sequencing, PBMC samples were collected from trial participants at day 0 and at day 28 after the second dose.

The sequence came from an adult who received the AZD1222 COVID-19 vaccine. Material: peripheral blood, obtained 28 days after the second AZD1222 dose. The rearrangement combines TRBV9 with TRBJ1-2, with the D gene call left open. The CDR3 protein is CASSPTRTSHGGYTF. Read as DNA, the sequence is TGTGCCAGCAGCCCCACCCGGACCAGCCACGGTGGCTACACCTTC.